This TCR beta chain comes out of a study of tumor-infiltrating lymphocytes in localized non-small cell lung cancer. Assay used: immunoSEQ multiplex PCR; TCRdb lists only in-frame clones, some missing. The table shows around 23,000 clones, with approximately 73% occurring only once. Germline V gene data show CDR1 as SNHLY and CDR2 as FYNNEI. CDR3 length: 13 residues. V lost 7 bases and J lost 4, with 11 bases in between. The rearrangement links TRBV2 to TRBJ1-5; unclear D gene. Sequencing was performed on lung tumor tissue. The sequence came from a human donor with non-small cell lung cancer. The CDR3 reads CASMSQQNQPQHF. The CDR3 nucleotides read TGTGCCAGCATGAGCCAGCAAAATCAGCCCCAGCATTTT.